The entry below describes one T cell receptor beta chain. This sample stems from a study of blood T cell repertoires in COVID-19. Using immunoSEQ multiplex PCR, the repertoire was profiled, and TCRdb retains in-frame clones only, with some absent. The repertoire holds about 260,000 clones, with roughly four fifths as singletons. Trimming removed 7 bases from V and 1 base from J, with 4 bases in between. The germline gives CDR1 MDHEN, CDR2 SYDVKM. CDR3 length equals 11 residues. This sequence was found in a woman between 45 and 65 years old who had recovered from COVID-19. The sample was peripheral blood. This chain uses TRBV28 with TRBJ1-2; D is uncertain. The CDR3 region has the DNA TGTGCCAGCACCTTTAACTATGGCTACACCTTC. Amino acids: CASTFNYGYTF.